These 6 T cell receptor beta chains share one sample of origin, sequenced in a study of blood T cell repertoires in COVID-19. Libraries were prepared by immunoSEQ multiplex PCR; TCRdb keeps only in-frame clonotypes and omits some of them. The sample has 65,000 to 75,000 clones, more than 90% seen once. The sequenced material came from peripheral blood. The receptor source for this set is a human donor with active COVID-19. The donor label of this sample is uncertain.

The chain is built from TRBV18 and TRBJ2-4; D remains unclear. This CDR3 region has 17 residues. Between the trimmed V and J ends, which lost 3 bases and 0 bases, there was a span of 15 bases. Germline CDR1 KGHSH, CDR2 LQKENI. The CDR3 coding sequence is TGTGCCAGCTCACCGGAGTTGGGTCTACTAGCCAAAAACATTCAGTACTTC. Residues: CASSPELGLLAKNIQYF.

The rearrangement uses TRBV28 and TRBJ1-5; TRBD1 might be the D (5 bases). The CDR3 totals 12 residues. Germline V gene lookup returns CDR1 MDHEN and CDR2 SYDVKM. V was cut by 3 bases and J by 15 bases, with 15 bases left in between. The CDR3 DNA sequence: TGTGCCAGCAGTTTGCCAAGGGGCGCTCGGCATTTT. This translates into CASSLPRGARHF.

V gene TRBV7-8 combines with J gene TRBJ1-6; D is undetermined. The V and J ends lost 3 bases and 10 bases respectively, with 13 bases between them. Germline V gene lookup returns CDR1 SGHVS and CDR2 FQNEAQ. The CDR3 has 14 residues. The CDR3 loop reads CASSLGQFRSPLHF. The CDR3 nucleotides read TGTGCCAGCAGCTTGGGTCAATTCAGGTCACCCCTCCACTTT.

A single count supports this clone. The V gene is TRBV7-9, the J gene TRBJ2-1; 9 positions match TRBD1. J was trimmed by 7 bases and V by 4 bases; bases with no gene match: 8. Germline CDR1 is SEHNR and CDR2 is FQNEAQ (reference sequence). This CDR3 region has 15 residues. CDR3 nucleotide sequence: TGTGCCAGCAGCTGGGGACAGGGAATAGGTAATGAGCAGTTCTTC. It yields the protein CASSWGQGIGNEQFF.

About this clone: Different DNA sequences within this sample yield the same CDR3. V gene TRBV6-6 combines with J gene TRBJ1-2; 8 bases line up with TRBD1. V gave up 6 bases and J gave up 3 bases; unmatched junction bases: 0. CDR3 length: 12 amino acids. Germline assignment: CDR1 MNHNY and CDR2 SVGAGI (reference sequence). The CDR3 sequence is CASRQGDYGYTF. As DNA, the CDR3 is TGTGCCAGCAGACAGGGGGACTATGGCTACACCTTC.

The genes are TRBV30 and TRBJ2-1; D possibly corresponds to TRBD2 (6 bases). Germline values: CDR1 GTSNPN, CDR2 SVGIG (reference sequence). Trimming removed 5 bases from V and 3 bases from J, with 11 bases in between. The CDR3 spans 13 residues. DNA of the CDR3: TGTGCCTGGGCGGCGGGGAACTACAATGAGCAGTTCTTC. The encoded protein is CAWAAGNYNEQFF.